The source of this TCR beta chain is a study of shared clonotypes between healthy human individuals. This CDR3 contains 13 residues. The V and J ends lost 4 bases and 3 bases, in that order; junction bases with no gene match: 2. Germline loops: CDR1 SGHTA, CDR2 FQGTGA. On sorted subsets, replicate PCRs used about 200 ng DNA, or about 30,000 T cell genomes. TCRdb's table, derived via immunoSEQ multiplex PCR, lists solely in-frame clones and lacks some. This sample has over 950,000 clones, with approximately 77% found just once. This clone was detected a few times. The sample has other DNA sequences that encode this CDR3 too.

The sequenced material came from memory CD4+ T cells from PBMCs. As to subset: CD45RA-negative fraction. The chain carries TRBV7-3 and TRBJ2-5; TRBD1 aligns across 7 bases. This clonotype was sampled from a man aged 18 to 29 in good health. Some clones in this sample may be carry-over from other donors' samples. The CDR3 loop is CASSSDREETQYF. As DNA, the CDR3 is TGTGCCAGCAGCTCCGACAGGGAAGAGACCCAGTACTTC.